The rows below give T cell receptor beta chains drawn from one sample of a study of T cell responses to AZD1222 COVID-19 vaccine. Data came from immunoSEQ multiplex PCR; TCRdb stores just in-frame clones and leaves some out. The sample lists some 170,000 clones, 70% to 90% occurring once. Sequenced material: peripheral blood, taken on day 0 of AZD1222 vaccination. Source of these receptors: an adult in good health. Each CDR3 is given with its conserved first and last residue. The D gene is left open where the match is weak. A clone size is listed for some rows: how often the clone was seen (once, few, many), or a class if it is expanded.

V gene: TRBV6-4
J gene: TRBJ1-1
D gene: NA
clone size: NA
CDR3 DNA: TGTGCCAGCAGTGCAGAGGAGGGGAACACTGAAGCTTTCTTT
CDR3 protein: CASSAEEGNTEAFF

V gene: TRBV7-2
J gene: TRBJ2-5
D gene: NA
clone size: NA
CDR3 DNA: TGTGCCAGCAGCTTAGATCGCGCGGAAGAGACCCAGTACTTC
CDR3 protein: CASSLDRAEETQYF

V gene: TRBV5-1
J gene: TRBJ2-1
D gene: TRBD2
clone size: NA
CDR3 DNA: TGCGCCAGCAGCTTGGCATCTAGCGGGAGGAGCTCCTACAATGAGCAGTTCTTC
CDR3 protein: CASSLASSGRSSYNEQFF

V gene: TRBV6-1
J gene: TRBJ2-1
D gene: NA
clone size: NA
CDR3 DNA: TGTGCCAGCAGTGAAGCGCGGCTAGTAGTCGGGGATGAGCAGTTCTTC
CDR3 protein: CASSEARLVVGDEQFF

V gene: TRBV28
J gene: TRBJ2-1
D gene: NA
clone size: NA
CDR3 DNA: TGTGCCAGCAGTTTATGGGGGGGACCCGACAATGAGCAGTTCTTC
CDR3 protein: CASSLWGGPDNEQFF

V gene: TRBV5-4
J gene: TRBJ2-3
D gene: TRBD1
clone size: NA
CDR3 DNA: TGTGCCAGCAGCTTGACAGGGGCTGGCCTGACAGATACGCAGTATTTT
CDR3 protein: CASSLTGAGLTDTQYF

V gene: TRBV5-6
J gene: TRBJ2-1
D gene: NA
clone size: NA
CDR3 DNA: TGTGCCAGCAGCCGCTCTCGGCGGGGCTCTGGGGAGCAGTTCTTC
CDR3 protein: CASSRSRRGSGEQFF

V gene: TRBV3-1/TRBV3-2
J gene: TRBJ1-6
D gene: NA
clone size: NA
CDR3 DNA: TGTGCCAGCAGCCAAGAAATGGGGCTCGGGAATTCACCCCTCCACTTT
CDR3 protein: CASSQEMGLGNSPLHF

V gene: TRBV6-5
J gene: TRBJ1-6
D gene: TRBD1
clone size: once
CDR3 DNA: TGTGCCAGTATGACAGGGTTGAGTTCACCCCTCCACTTT
CDR3 protein: CASMTGLSSPLHF

V gene: TRBV5-6
J gene: TRBJ1-1
D gene: TRBD1
clone size: NA
CDR3 DNA: TGTGCCAGCAGCTTCGGGACAGGGGGCACTGAAGCTTTCTTT
CDR3 protein: CASSFGTGGTEAFF

V gene: TRBV6-5
J gene: TRBJ2-5
D gene: NA
clone size: NA
CDR3 DNA: TGTGCCAGCAGTTACTCGGGAGAACAAGAGACCCAGTACTTC
CDR3 protein: CASSYSGEQETQYF

V gene: TRBV6-5
J gene: TRBJ2-2
D gene: NA
clone size: NA
CDR3 DNA: TGTGCCAGCACCATAGGATATAGCACCGGGGAGCTGTTTTTT
CDR3 protein: CASTIGYSTGELFF

V gene: TRBV11-2
J gene: TRBJ2-1
D gene: TRBD2
clone size: NA
CDR3 DNA: TGTGCCAGCAGCGGTAGCGGGGAGGTAGGTGAGCAGTTCTTC
CDR3 protein: CASSGSGEVGEQFF

V gene: TRBV2
J gene: TRBJ1-2
D gene: NA
clone size: once
CDR3 DNA: TGTGCCAGCAGGGAAGACGGACCCTATGGCTACACCTTC
CDR3 protein: CASREDGPYGYTF

V gene: TRBV6-5
J gene: TRBJ2-3
D gene: NA
clone size: few
CDR3 DNA: TGTGCCAGCAGTTACTCGGGGGACCCATCAGATACGCAGTATTTT
CDR3 protein: CASSYSGDPSDTQYF

V gene: TRBV28
J gene: TRBJ1-1
D gene: NA
clone size: NA
CDR3 DNA: TGTGCCAGCAGTTTATCGGCAGGAATGGGAGCTTTCTTT
CDR3 protein: CASSLSAGMGAFF

V gene: TRBV5-1
J gene: TRBJ1-4
D gene: NA
clone size: NA
CDR3 DNA: TGCGCCAGCAGCTCAGGTACGGGACGGTATAATGAAAAACTGTTTTTT
CDR3 protein: CASSSGTGRYNEKLFF

V gene: TRBV7-3
J gene: TRBJ1-2
D gene: TRBD1
clone size: NA
CDR3 DNA: TGTGCCAGCAGCCCTACAGGGGTTGGCTATGGCTACACCTTC
CDR3 protein: CASSPTGVGYGYTF

V gene: TRBV2
J gene: TRBJ1-1
D gene: TRBD1
clone size: NA
CDR3 DNA: TGTGCCAGCAGGGAAAGCCGGGACAGGGGGTCGGGAACTGAAGCTTTCTTT
CDR3 protein: CASRESRDRGSGTEAFF

V gene: TRBV28
J gene: TRBJ1-2
D gene: TRBD1
clone size: NA
CDR3 DNA: TGTGCCAGCAGACCCGACAGGGGGCTCCACTATGGCTACACCTTC
CDR3 protein: CASRPDRGLHYGYTF

V gene: TRBV20-1
J gene: TRBJ2-2
D gene: TRBD1
clone size: NA
CDR3 DNA: TGCAGTGCTAGTCACAGGGGGACCGGGGAGCTGTTTTTT
CDR3 protein: CSASHRGTGELFF

V gene: TRBV7-2
J gene: TRBJ1-1
D gene: NA
clone size: NA
CDR3 DNA: TGTGCCAGCAGCTTATTAAGAAAGGCAGAAGCTTTCTTT
CDR3 protein: CASSLLRKAEAFF

V gene: TRBV9
J gene: TRBJ2-1
D gene: TRBD2
clone size: NA
CDR3 DNA: TGTGCCAGCAGCCGTCGCCAAGCGGGAAGGGACGATGAGCAGTTCTTC
CDR3 protein: CASSRRQAGRDDEQFF

V gene: TRBV5-6
J gene: TRBJ1-2
D gene: NA
clone size: NA
CDR3 DNA: TGTGCCAGCAGCTTGGCCGGGGCCTTAAATCTTTTCGGCTACACCTTC
CDR3 protein: CASSLAGALNLFGYTF

V gene: TRBV27
J gene: TRBJ2-6
D gene: NA
clone size: NA
CDR3 DNA: TGTGCCAGGAGCCCAGACCACCGCGCGACAGTCCCTAAGTCTGGGGCCAACGTCCTGACTTTC
CDR3 protein: CARSPDHRATVPKSGANVLTF

V gene: TRBV19
J gene: TRBJ1-1
D gene: NA
clone size: NA
CDR3 DNA: TGTGCCAGTAGTTCAGACAAAGGCGGCACTGAAGCTTTCTTT
CDR3 protein: CASSSDKGGTEAFF

V gene: TRBV14
J gene: TRBJ2-1
D gene: NA
clone size: NA
CDR3 DNA: TGTGCCAGCAGCCCGGTCCCACATGAGCAGTTCTTC
CDR3 protein: CASSPVPHEQFF

V gene: TRBV5-1
J gene: TRBJ1-4
D gene: TRBD1
clone size: NA
CDR3 DNA: TGCGCCAGCAGGTCCGGACAGGGGAGTGCAACTAATGAAAAACTGTTTTTT
CDR3 protein: CASRSGQGSATNEKLFF

V gene: TRBV28
J gene: TRBJ1-1
D gene: NA
clone size: NA
CDR3 DNA: TGTGCCAGCATGGGTCAGGGACCAATGAGCCCCACTGAAGCTTTCTTT
CDR3 protein: CASMGQGPMSPTEAFF

V gene: TRBV3-1/TRBV3-2
J gene: TRBJ1-1
D gene: NA
clone size: NA
CDR3 DNA: TGTGCCAGCACCCGCGGGGCAGGGCTGGACACTGAAGCTTTCTTT
CDR3 protein: CASTRGAGLDTEAFF

V gene: TRBV5-1
J gene: TRBJ1-6
D gene: NA
clone size: NA
CDR3 DNA: TGCGCCAGCAGCTTGGGTAATTCACCCCTCCACTTT
CDR3 protein: CASSLGNSPLHF

V gene: TRBV7-8
J gene: TRBJ2-1
D gene: TRBD2
clone size: NA
CDR3 DNA: TGTGCCAGCAGCCAGACCGGGACTACGATCCACTCCTACAATGAGCAGTTCTTC
CDR3 protein: CASSQTGTTIHSYNEQFF

V gene: TRBV7-2
J gene: TRBJ1-1
D gene: NA
clone size: NA
CDR3 DNA: TGTGCCAGCAGCTCAGACGGACAGCTGAACACTGAAGCTTTCTTT
CDR3 protein: CASSSDGQLNTEAFF

V gene: TRBV6-5
J gene: TRBJ1-2
D gene: TRBD1
clone size: NA
CDR3 DNA: TGTGCCAGCACCAGGGACAGGGCATATGGCTACACCTTC
CDR3 protein: CASTRDRAYGYTF

V gene: TRBV18
J gene: TRBJ2-7
D gene: NA
clone size: NA
CDR3 DNA: TGTGCCAGCTCGGAGCTTACAGCCTACGAGCAGTACTTC
CDR3 protein: CASSELTAYEQYF

V gene: TRBV19
J gene: TRBJ1-2
D gene: TRBD1
clone size: NA
CDR3 DNA: TGTGCCAGTAGCTTACCGGGACAGGGTGTAGGAATCTATGGCTACACCTTC
CDR3 protein: CASSLPGQGVGIYGYTF

V gene: TRBV9
J gene: TRBJ1-2
D gene: NA
clone size: NA
CDR3 DNA: TGTGCCAGCAGCGTAGCCGGACGGCCTAACTATGGCTACACCTTC
CDR3 protein: CASSVAGRPNYGYTF

V gene: TRBV18
J gene: TRBJ1-2
D gene: NA
clone size: NA
CDR3 DNA: TGTGCCAGCTCACCTCGACAAGAATCTAACTATGGCTACACCTTC
CDR3 protein: CASSPRQESNYGYTF

V gene: TRBV5-1
J gene: TRBJ1-6
D gene: TRBD1
clone size: few
CDR3 DNA: TGCGCCAGCAGCTTGAATTTACGACAGGGAGCGTATAATTCACCCCTCCACTTT
CDR3 protein: CASSLNLRQGAYNSPLHF

V gene: TRBV14
J gene: TRBJ1-1
D gene: NA
clone size: NA
CDR3 DNA: TGTGCCAGCAGCCGATCCCGACAGTGGGACACTGAAGCTTTCTTT
CDR3 protein: CASSRSRQWDTEAFF

V gene: TRBV6-5
J gene: TRBJ1-5
D gene: NA
clone size: NA
CDR3 DNA: TGTGCCAGCAGTTACGAGGGAAGGCAGCCCCAGCATTTT
CDR3 protein: CASSYEGRQPQHF

V gene: TRBV19
J gene: TRBJ1-1
D gene: NA
clone size: NA
CDR3 DNA: TGTGCCAGTAGTTCTCAACAGGTAACGAGCACTGAAGCTTTCTTT
CDR3 protein: CASSSQQVTSTEAFF

V gene: TRBV7-2
J gene: TRBJ1-5
D gene: NA
clone size: NA
CDR3 DNA: TGTGCCAGCAGCCCGAGACACACTCAAAATCAGCCCCAGCATTTT
CDR3 protein: CASSPRHTQNQPQHF

V gene: TRBV18
J gene: TRBJ2-2
D gene: TRBD2
clone size: NA
CDR3 DNA: TGTGCCAGCTCACCCCTATTCACTAGCGGGTGGAACACCGGGGAGCTGTTTTTT
CDR3 protein: CASSPLFTSGWNTGELFF

V gene: TRBV6-5
J gene: TRBJ1-1
D gene: NA
clone size: NA
CDR3 DNA: TGTGCCAGCAGACCAGGACAGATAAACACTGAAGCTTTCTTT
CDR3 protein: CASRPGQINTEAFF

V gene: TRBV28
J gene: TRBJ2-7
D gene: NA
clone size: NA
CDR3 DNA: TGTGCCAGCAGTTTAGGCAACTACGAGCAGTACTTC
CDR3 protein: CASSLGNYEQYF

V gene: TRBV7-2
J gene: TRBJ1-5
D gene: NA
clone size: NA
CDR3 DNA: TGTGCCAGCAGCTTAGGTGGGGGTTTGGGTCAGCCCCAGCATTTT
CDR3 protein: CASSLGGGLGQPQHF

V gene: TRBV27
J gene: TRBJ1-2
D gene: TRBD1
clone size: once
CDR3 DNA: TGTGCCAGCAACCCCGGGCAGGGGGCTTATGGCTACACCTTC
CDR3 protein: CASNPGQGAYGYTF

V gene: TRBV4-2
J gene: TRBJ1-1
D gene: NA
clone size: NA
CDR3 DNA: TGTGCCAGCAGTCGAACCGGGGAGTTGAACACTGAAGCTTTCTTT
CDR3 protein: CASSRTGELNTEAFF

V gene: TRBV11-2
J gene: TRBJ1-2
D gene: TRBD1
clone size: NA
CDR3 DNA: TGTGCCAGCAGCCCCGGACAGGAAGCTAACTATGGCTACACCTTC
CDR3 protein: CASSPGQEANYGYTF

V gene: TRBV12-3/TRBV12-4
J gene: TRBJ2-3
D gene: NA
clone size: NA
CDR3 DNA: TGTGCCAGCACCCCTCGGGTTCAAGATACGCAGTATTTT
CDR3 protein: CASTPRVQDTQYF

V gene: TRBV15
J gene: TRBJ1-5
D gene: NA
clone size: few
CDR3 DNA: TGTGCCACCAGCAGCCATCTTGCAAATAATCAGCCCCAGCATTTT
CDR3 protein: CATSSHLANNQPQHF

V gene: TRBV7-7
J gene: TRBJ2-5
D gene: TRBD2
clone size: NA
CDR3 DNA: TGTGCCAGCAGCCCACTGACGGGGGGTGGGGAGACCCAGTACTTC
CDR3 protein: CASSPLTGGGETQYF

V gene: TRBV7-8
J gene: TRBJ1-1
D gene: NA
clone size: NA
CDR3 DNA: TGTGCCAGCAGCTTAATGACTAACACTGAAGCTTTCTTT
CDR3 protein: CASSLMTNTEAFF

V gene: TRBV5-4
J gene: TRBJ2-6
D gene: TRBD2
clone size: NA
CDR3 DNA: TGTGCCAGCAGCCCCGGGACTAGCGGGAGTTCTACTGGGGCCAACGTCCTGACTTTC
CDR3 protein: CASSPGTSGSSTGANVLTF

V gene: TRBV24-1
J gene: TRBJ1-1
D gene: NA
clone size: NA
CDR3 DNA: TGTGCCACCAGTGGAGGGACTGAAGCTTTCTTT
CDR3 protein: CATSGGTEAFF

V gene: TRBV28
J gene: TRBJ1-6
D gene: TRBD1
clone size: NA
CDR3 DNA: TGTGCCAGCAGCGAGGGACAGGGTAGATCACCCCTCCACTTT
CDR3 protein: CASSEGQGRSPLHF

V gene: TRBV5-8
J gene: TRBJ1-1
D gene: NA
clone size: NA
CDR3 DNA: TGTGCCAGCAGCTTGGGTACAGGGAACACTGAAGCTTTCTTT
CDR3 protein: CASSLGTGNTEAFF

V gene: TRBV25-1
J gene: TRBJ1-4
D gene: NA
clone size: NA
CDR3 DNA: TGTGCCAGCAGTGAATCCTCCCGAGGGGATGAAAAACTGTTTTTT
CDR3 protein: CASSESSRGDEKLFF

V gene: TRBV19
J gene: TRBJ1-5
D gene: TRBD1
clone size: NA
CDR3 DNA: TGTGCCAGTAGGCTGCCGGGACAGGGTGAGTGGCAGCCCCAGCATTTT
CDR3 protein: CASRLPGQGEWQPQHF